The clone carrying this TCR beta chain has more than one count but fewer than ten. This record comes from a study of T cells in Graves' hyperthyroidism and ophthalmopathy. From 10 ml of fresh peripheral blood, PBMCs were isolated. The investigators amplified TCR beta CDR3 regions from RNA transcripts. RT-PCR in the first round (using the HTBI primer set) targeted the TCR CDR3. In TCRdb, the multiplex PCR reads were re-called with MiXCR into one record per CDR3 protein. The sample lists more than 450,000 distinct CDR3 sequences; less than 15% were seen once. The CDR3 totals 15 residues. V dropped 0 bases and J dropped 5; count of bases not matched to a gene: 8. CDR1 DFQATT and CDR2 SNEGSKA come from the germline V gene (reference sequence).

The sequencing sample was made of blood. The source is a woman in her thirties or forties with Graves' hyperthyroidism. This chain links TRBV20-1 with TRBJ2-3; TRBD2 agrees at 7 bases. CDR3 loop: CSARDGDYRRDTQYF. The CDR3 nucleotides are TGCAGTGCTAGAGATGGGGACTACCGGAGAGATACGCAGTATTTT.